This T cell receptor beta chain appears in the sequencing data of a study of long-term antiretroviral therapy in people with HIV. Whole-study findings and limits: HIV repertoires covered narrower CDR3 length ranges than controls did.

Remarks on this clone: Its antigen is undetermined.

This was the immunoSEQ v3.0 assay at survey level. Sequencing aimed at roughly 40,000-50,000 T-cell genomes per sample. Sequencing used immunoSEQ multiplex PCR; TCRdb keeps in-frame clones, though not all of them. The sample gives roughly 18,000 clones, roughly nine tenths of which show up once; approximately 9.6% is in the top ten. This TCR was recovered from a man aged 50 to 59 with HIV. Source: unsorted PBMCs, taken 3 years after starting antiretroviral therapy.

The CDR3 protein is CASSLTSPTGLGSYEQYF. Here the CDR3 DNA reads TGTGCCAGCAGTTTGACCTCCCCCACCGGTTTAGGCTCCTACGAGCAGTACTTC. The chain joins TRBV27 to TRBJ2-7; D not resolved. Germline CDR1 and CDR2: MNHEY and SMNVEV (reference sequence). Trimming shortened V by 3 bases and J by 0 bases, and 21 bases separated the two germline ends. The CDR3 covers 18 residues.